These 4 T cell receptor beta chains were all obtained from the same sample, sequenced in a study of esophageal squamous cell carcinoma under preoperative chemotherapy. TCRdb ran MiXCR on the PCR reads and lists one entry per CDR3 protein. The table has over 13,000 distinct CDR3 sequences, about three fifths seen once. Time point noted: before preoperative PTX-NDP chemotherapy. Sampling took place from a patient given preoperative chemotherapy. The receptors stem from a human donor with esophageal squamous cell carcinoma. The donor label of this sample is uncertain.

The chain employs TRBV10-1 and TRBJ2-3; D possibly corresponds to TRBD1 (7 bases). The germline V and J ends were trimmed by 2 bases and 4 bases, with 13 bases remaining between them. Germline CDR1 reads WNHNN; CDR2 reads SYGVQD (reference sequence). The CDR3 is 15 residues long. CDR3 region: CASSEEGQRADTQYF. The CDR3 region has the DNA TGCGCCAGCAGTGAGGAGGGACAGCGGGCAGATACGCAGTATTTT.

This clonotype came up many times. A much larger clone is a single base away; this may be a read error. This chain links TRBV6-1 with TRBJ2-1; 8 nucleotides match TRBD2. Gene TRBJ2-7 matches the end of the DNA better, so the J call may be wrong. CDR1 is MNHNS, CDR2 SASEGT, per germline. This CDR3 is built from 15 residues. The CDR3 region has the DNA TGTGCCAGCAGTCAGGCCGGGGGGGGATACAATGAGCAGTACTTC. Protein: CASSQAGGGYNEQYF.

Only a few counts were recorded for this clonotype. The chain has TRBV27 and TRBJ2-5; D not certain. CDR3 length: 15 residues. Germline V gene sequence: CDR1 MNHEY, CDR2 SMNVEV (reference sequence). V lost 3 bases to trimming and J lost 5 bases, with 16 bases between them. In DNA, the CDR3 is TGTGCCAGCAGTTTCCTTCCCTACGGAAGGGAGACCCAGTACTTC. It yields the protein CASSFLPYGRETQYF.

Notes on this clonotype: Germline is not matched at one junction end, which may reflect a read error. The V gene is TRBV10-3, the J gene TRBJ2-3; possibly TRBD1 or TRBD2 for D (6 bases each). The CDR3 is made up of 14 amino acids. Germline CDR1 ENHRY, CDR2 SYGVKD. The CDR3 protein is CAGAGGRDQDTQYF. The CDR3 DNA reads TGTGCGGGCGCTGGGGGGCGTGACCAAGATACGCAGTATTTC.